This is a list of T cell receptor beta chains from one sample in a study of glioma-infiltrating T cells. Each CDR3 protein is one row after TCRdb ran MiXCR on the multiplex PCR reads. The table lists roughly 100,000 distinct CDR3 sequences, roughly 39% of them singletons. The sample comprised glioma tissue, nonneoplastic brain tissue, or PBMCs (not recorded which). The receptors were sampled from a human donor with low-grade glioma or glioblastoma, undergoing nonglioma brain surgery, or in good health (not recorded which). CDR3s include the opening cysteine and the closing phenylalanine or tryptophan. D genes are given only for firm matches. The size entry is marked missing in some rows and otherwise reads once, few, many or a size class.

CDR3 | DNA | D | J | size | V
CASSLEGPLSMGPDTQYF | TGCGCCAGCAGCTTGGAAGGACCCCTATCTATGGGGCCAGATACGCAGTATTTT | NA | TRBJ2-3 | many | TRBV5-1
CASSQDSSGQPQHF | TGTGCCAGCAGCCAAGATTCCTCGGGCCAGCCCCAGCATTTT | NA | TRBJ1-5 | many | TRBV3-1
CSARAGGANEQFF | TGCAGTGCTAGGGCGGGAGGGGCGAATGAGCAGTTCTTC | TRBD2 | TRBJ2-1 | many | TRBV20-1
CSARGELAGHHEQYF | TGCAGTGCTAGGGGGGAGTTAGCGGGGCACCACGAGCAGTACTTC | TRBD2 | TRBJ2-7 | NA | TRBV20-1
CSARDHGSSYNSPLHF | TGCAGTGCTAGAGATCACGGGAGCTCCTATAATTCACCCCTCCACTTT | NA | TRBJ1-6 | many | TRBV20-1
CASRKGAGTEAQETQYF | TGTGCCAGTAGAAAAGGGGCAGGGACCGAGGCCCAAGAGACCCAGTACTTC | NA | TRBJ2-5 | many | TRBV19
CASSILPGANQETQYF | TGTGCCAGTAGTATCCTTCCGGGAGCCAACCAAGAGACCCAGTACTTC | NA | TRBJ2-5 | many | TRBV19
CASRIGGSSYNEQFF | TGTGCCAGCAGGATCGGGGGGAGCTCCTACAATGAGCAGTTCTTC | TRBD2 | TRBJ2-1 | many | TRBV11-2
CASSIGPNTEAFF | TGTGCCAGTAGTATTGGGCCGAACACTGAAGCTTTCTTT | NA | TRBJ1-1 | many | TRBV19
CASSQAPKTASYEQYF | TGCGCCAGCAGCCAAGCCCCCAAGACGGCTTCCTACGAGCAGTACTTC | NA | TRBJ2-7 | NA | TRBV4-1
CASSLLCSTWAMEVTSYNEQFF | TGTGCCAGCAGTTTACTGTGTTCGACATGGGCCATGGAGGTGACTAGCTACAATGAGCAGTTCTTC | NA | TRBJ2-1 | NA | TRBV27
CASRAGRTDTQYF | TGTGCCAGCAGGGCAGGACGCACAGATACGCAGTATTTT | NA | TRBJ2-3 | NA | TRBV6-1
CATSDPTGETQYF | TGTGCCACCAGTGACCCAACAGGGGAGACCCAGTACTTC | NA | TRBJ2-5 | many | TRBV24-1
CASSQENSGYEQYF | TGCGCCAGCAGCCAAGAGAATAGCGGCTACGAGCAGTACTTC | NA | TRBJ2-7 | NA | TRBV4-1
CASSQDLRNQPQHF | TGTGCCAGCAGCCAAGATTTGAGGAATCAGCCCCAGCATTTT | NA | TRBJ1-5 | many | TRBV3-1
CASSFVHYAKETQYF | TGTGCCAGCAGTTTCGTTCACTATGCTAAAGAGACCCAGTACTTC | NA | TRBJ2-5 | many | TRBV12-3/TRBV12-4
CASSWDRSEQFF | TGTGCCAGCAGTTGGGACCGCTCTGAGCAGTTCTTC | NA | TRBJ2-1 | many | TRBV2
CASRGGGGSGANVLTF | TGTGCCAGCAGGGGGGGCGGGGGATCTGGGGCCAACGTCCTGACTTTC | NA | TRBJ2-6 | NA | TRBV28
CAASRGVSAGGGETQYF | TGTGCCGCCAGCAGAGGTGTCAGTGCGGGAGGGGGAGAGACCCAGTACTTC | TRBD2 | TRBJ2-5 | NA | TRBV15
CSASAGPHQYF | TGCAGTGCTAGTGCGGGGCCTCATCAGTACTTC | NA | TRBJ2-7 | NA | TRBV20-1
CASSPPGFPYGYTF | TGTGCCAGCTCACCACCAGGGTTTCCCTATGGCTACACCTTC | NA | TRBJ1-2 | many | TRBV18
CRVGGLNTEAFF | TGCAGGGTGGGGGGCCTGAACACTGAAGCTTTCTTT | NA | TRBJ1-1 | many | TRBV20-1
CASSLRDRGTNTEAFF | TGTGCCAGCTCACTAAGGGACAGAGGGACGAACACTGAAGCTTTCTTT | TRBD1 | TRBJ1-1 | NA | TRBV18
CASSPGQGIGYGYTF | TGTGCCAGCAGTCCGGGACAGGGTATAGGCTATGGCTACACCTTC | TRBD1 | TRBJ1-2 | many | TRBV12-3/TRBV12-4
CSASSSGGKQYF | TGCAGTGCTAGCTCTAGCGGGGGGAAGCAGTACTTC | TRBD2 | TRBJ2-7 | NA | TRBV20-1
CASSSRRENYNEQFF | TGTGCCAGCAGTTCTCGGCGGGAGAACTACAATGAGCAGTTCTTC | TRBD2 | TRBJ2-1 | many | TRBV27
CSAGGGTEAFF | TGCAGTGCTGGGGGGGGAACTGAAGCTTTCTTT | NA | TRBJ1-1 | NA | TRBV20-1
CASSFSGFGEQYF | TGTGCCAGCAGTTTCTCTGGATTTGGCGAGCAGTACTTC | NA | TRBJ2-7 | many | TRBV12-3/TRBV12-4
CASSQGVGYSNQPKHF | TGCGCCAGCAGCCAAGGGGTGGGATATAGCAATCAGCCCAAACATTTT | NA | TRBJ1-5 | NA | TRBV4-1
CASSQEAGGTGELFF | TGCGCCAGCAGCCAAGAAGCGGGGGGCACCGGGGAGCTGTTTTTT | TRBD2 | TRBJ2-2 | many | TRBV4-1
CTSSLKYTPGDTEAFF | TGTACCAGCAGCTTAAAGTACACGCCCGGGGACACTGAAGCTTTCTTT | NA | TRBJ1-1 | NA | TRBV7-2
CASSFRTGMDEQFF | TGTGCCAGCAGCTTCAGGACGGGGATGGATGAGCAGTTCTTC | NA | TRBJ2-1 | many | TRBV7-2
CSAVDRVSTQYF | TGCAGTGCTGTGGACCGGGTGAGTACCCAGTACTTC | NA | TRBJ2-5 | NA | TRBV20-1
CASRPGPGETQYF | TGTGCCAGCAGACCTGGGCCGGGAGAGACCCAGTACTTC | NA | TRBJ2-5 | many | TRBV6-1
CAWSVLRGHEQYF | TGTGCCTGGAGTGTACTAAGGGGCCACGAGCAGTACTTC | NA | TRBJ2-7 | NA | TRBV30
CASSQGETRAF | TGCGCCAGCAGCCAAGGGGAGACTAGGGCCTTC | NA | TRBJ2-5 | large | TRBV4-1
CSAISTGPRGTQYF | TGCAGTGCTATCTCGACGGGTCCCCGAGGGACCCAGTACTTC | NA | TRBJ2-5 | many | TRBV20-1
CAGSTDRRSSYNSPIHF | TGTGCCGGCAGTACGGACAGGCGCAGCTCCTATAATTCACCAATCCACTTT | TRBD1 | TRBJ1-6 | NA | TRBV27
CASSYLGEKLFF | TGCGCCAGCAGCTACCTAGGGGAAAAACTGTTTTTT | NA | TRBJ1-4 | medium-sized | TRBV4-3